This TCR beta chain came from a study of brain T cells in children with intractable seizures. Study observations and caveats: Pre-surgery blood may have been undersampled, hiding some clones.

This CDR3 spans 13 amino acids. Germline V gene data show CDR1 as SGHVS and CDR2 as FNYEAQ. Trimming removed 3 bases from V and 4 bases from J, with 9 bases in between. The data were produced by immunoSEQ multiplex PCR, yet TCRdb's version contains in-frame clones alone and is incomplete. Of about 320,000 clones listed, about 94% are singletons. The time point here: blood from clinic visit 5 months post-surgery; TSC patient then seizure free. A note on this clone: Its specificity is unknown.

The chain joins TRBV7-6 to TRBJ1-1; D may be TRBD1 (6 bases). Source: peripheral blood, taken less than 6 months after surgery. This TCR was sampled from a boy under three years old with tuberous sclerosis and intractable seizures. This CDR3 is CASSLDRTTEAFF. The CDR3 region has the DNA TGTGCCAGCAGCTTGGACAGAACCACTGAAGCTTTCTTT.